This TCR beta chain was documented in a study of T cells in Graves' hyperthyroidism and ophthalmopathy. Amplification yielded TCR beta CDR3 regions, with RNA transcripts as the source. HTBI primers drove first-round RT-PCR of the TCR CDR3. One entry per CDR3 protein results from TCRdb running MiXCR on the multiplex PCR reads. The table lists over 300,000 distinct CDR3 sequences, about 15% of them singletons. In this sample, this clonotype turned up many times. Its antigen is not identified. Points from the study as a whole: Ophthalmopathy cases were set apart from stable hyperthyroidism by a 13 V-J model.

The CDR3 is 14 residues long. The germline CDR1 and CDR2 sequences are MNHNS and SASEGT. The V gene lost 8 bases and the J gene lost 5 bases, with 16 bases spanning the gap. V is TRBV6-1 and J is TRBJ2-1; a weak D match, TRBD2 (5 bases). Sequencing input: blood. This TCR was sampled from a woman in her sixties or seventies with Graves' hyperthyroidism. CDR3 DNA sequence: TGTGCCAGCTGGCCCTTAGAGAGGGACAATGAGCAGTTCTTC. Translating gives CASWPLERDNEQFF.